This T cell receptor (beta chain) comes out of a study of CD8+ T cells in alopecia areata. Study in general: The drug, oral tofacitinib, was given to treated patients at 5 to 10 mg twice daily.

RNA extraction and reverse transcription yielded cDNA as sequencing template. Repertoires were generated with immunoSEQ multiplex PCR, while TCRdb's copy carries only in-frame clones and drops some. The sample lists fewer than 200,000 clones; around 60% were seen once. The CDR3 has 14 residues. Regarding this clone: Its antigen remains unidentified.

Whole-study findings and limits: Affected lesional scalp, above all in alopecia totalis/universalis, was more clonal than normal scalp.

The chain employs TRBV1 and TRBJ2-5. TRBV1 is flagged as a pseudogene. This sequence originates from a human donor with alopecia areata. The specimen was CD4+ T cells sorted from blood, collected at week 0. The CDR3 bases are TGCACCAGCAGCCGGGACCGGCTCCCAGAGACCCAGTACTTC. Protein sequence: CTSSRDRLPETQYF.